This TCR beta chain emerged from a study of identical twins. With respect to this clonotype: Its antigen is not identified.

TCRdb ran MiXCR on the 5' RACE reads and lists one entry per CDR3 protein. The sample comprises around 480,000 distinct CDR3 sequences, about 14% of which are singletons, and 0.5% to 0.65% rests with the top ten. Donors uniformly comprised healthy Caucasians. Study-wide results and caveats: In monozygotic twins, models underestimated the sharing of out-of-frame TCR alpha. Memory repertoires showed no such pattern, whereas abundant cord blood beta clonotypes carried fewer insertions.

The same sample was also studied in work on yellow fever vaccine responses in identical twins.

The sequence was obtained from a woman between 18 and 29 years old in good health. Input material: CD4+ T cells sorted from blood.

CDR3 region: CSVHGRAHGELFF. The CDR3 nucleotides are TGCAGCGTTCACGGGAGGGCCCACGGGGAGCTGTTTTTT. V gene TRBV29-1 combines with J gene TRBJ2-2, with TRBD2 identical over 8 bases. Germline loops: CDR1 SQVTM, CDR2 ANQGSEA. Trimming removed 5 bases from V and 7 bases from J; junction bases left unmatched: 6. This CDR3 is 13 amino acids long.